This T cell receptor (beta chain) is from a study of beta chain features in type 1 diabetes. Across the whole study: There was similarity between patients and healthy donors in age, gender and cell yields. General study points: Shorter templates might be favored by PCR, and equally so in patients and in controls. Within each of all four CD4+ subsets, Type 1 diabetes patients had TCRB CDR3s that were moderately but significantly shorter.

The CDR3 is made up of 13 amino acids. J gave up 6 bases and V 4 bases, and 3 bases lay outside the gene matches. The germline V gene encodes CDR1 LGHNA and CDR2 YSLEER. Cells sorted by CD45RO/CCR7/CD25/CD127/CD95/CD27 comprised CD4+ naive, central memory, regulatory and stem cell-like memory cells. About this clone itself: Its antigen remains unidentified.

What was sequenced were expressed TCRB transcripts, since all of the isolated RNA had been reverse transcribed. Measured with immunoSEQ multiplex PCR; TCRdb has only the in-frame clones, and not every one. The table has under 450,000 clones, about 16% seen once. The specimen sequenced was naive CD4+ T cells from blood. The TCR originated in a woman aged 18 to 35 in good health. This chain connects TRBV4-3 to TRBJ2-1; 7 bases line up with TRBD2. The CDR3 reads CASSPGLVNEQFF. The CDR3 nucleotides are TGCGCCAGCAGCCCCGGACTAGTCAATGAGCAGTTCTTC.